This TCR beta chain stems from a study of ipilimumab plus nivolumab after autologous stem cell transplantation. This clone appeared a few times. This likely stems from a read error, as it lies one base from a far larger clone. The same CDR3 can be traced to other DNA sequences in this sample. The data were produced by immunoSEQ multiplex PCR, yet TCRdb's version contains in-frame clones alone and is incomplete. The sample carries approximately 5,300 clones, around two thirds recorded once. With 1 base removed from V and 4 bases from J, the gap between germline ends came to 8 bases. The CDR3 runs to 13 residues. The V gene's germline CDR1 is SGHDT and CDR2 YYEEEE.

The input for sequencing was PBMCs, taken in a trial of ipilimumab plus nivolumab as post-transplant consolidation. The TCR sequence derives from a male donor with multiple myeloma. The chain combines TRBV5-6 with TRBJ1-2; D call uncertain. In nucleotides, the CDR3 is TGTGCCAGCAGCTTGAGAGGGTTCTATGGCTACACCTTC. This gives the protein CASSLRGFYGYTF. The entire variable domain, with the rest obtained from reference TRBV5-6 and TRBJ1-2, is as follows: DAGVTQSPTHLIKTRGQQVTLRCSPKSGHDTVSWYQQALGQGPQFIFQYYEEEERQRGNFPDRFSGHQFPNYSSELNVNALLLGDSALYLCASSLRGFYGYTFGSGTRLTVV.